A selection of T cell receptor beta chains follows, all from one sample in a study of cytomegalovirus exposure and HLA in healthy donors. The table came from immunoSEQ multiplex PCR; TCRdb's copy has only in-frame clones and leaves some out. The data show 110,000 to 150,000 clones, about 82% seen once. Sequenced sample: PBMCs. Source of these receptors: a male donor in good health and CMV-seronegative. Both conserved end residues are trimmed from each CDR3. Fields, in order: J gene, V gene, CDR3 protein.

TRBJ1-2 | TRBV18 | ASSRDTDYGYT
TRBJ2-1 | TRBV5-1 | ASSQGTSGSIYEQF
TRBJ2-7 | TRBV7-9 | ASSLDEVREQY
TRBJ1-3 | TRBV9 | ASSEDLGAGNTIY
TRBJ2-1 | TRBV7-9 | ASSLVSGTYNEQF
TRBJ2-5 | TRBV5-4 | ASSRGQAPQETQY
TRBJ1-1 | TRBV6-1 | ASSEDRVNTEAF
TRBJ2-3 | TRBV5-1 | ASSRTTTQGMVGDTQY
TRBJ2-5 | TRBV7-9 | ASSLTEQETQY
TRBJ2-2 | TRBV27 | ASSLSPAGGSDTGELF
TRBJ2-2 | TRBV27 | ASSQNPDRGLSNTGELF
TRBJ2-2 | TRBV9 | ASSVMRDTGELF
TRBJ2-2 | TRBV7-2 | ASSYRTSGIYTGELF
TRBJ2-7 | TRBV27 | ASSFLREAGTYEQY
TRBJ2-7 | TRBV7-8 | ASSLGGGGSFASEQY
TRBJ1-1 | TRBV18 | ASSNTQDMNTEAF
TRBJ1-2 | TRBV7-3 | ASSYGRRDGYT
TRBJ2-2 | TRBV28 | ASSLGPENTGELF
TRBJ2-7 | TRBV5-4 | ASSSREGHEQY
TRBJ2-1 | TRBV9 | ASSLSGGPLNEQF